This T cell receptor beta chain was identified during a study of T cell repertoires in cytomegalovirus infection. About the study: Both CMV infection and a matching HLA type were indicated by public TCR beta signatures.

This CDR3 spans 15 amino acids. Germline V gene sequence: CDR1 SGHTA, CDR2 FQGNSA. The junction had 10 bases not matched to a gene; V was cut back by 5 bases and J by 5 bases. TCRdb reprocessed the reads via MiXCR and lists one record per CDR3 protein. The sample lists around 180,000 distinct CDR3 sequences, 15% to 20% seen once, with approximately 3% in the top ten. This clonotype has at least ten counts. The antigen is not known. Points from the study as a whole: CMV carriers with the relevant HLA were identified by cumulative public TCR beta family frequency. Dominant in the ex vivo response were TCR beta clonotypes restricted by HLA-C and specific for CMV.

Specimen: PBMCs. This sequence originates from a human donor in good health (CMV status not recorded). Some clones in this sample may be carry-over from other donors' samples. The chain employs TRBV7-2 and TRBJ1-1; 8 positions agree with TRBD1. The CDR3 region is CASSIYRDRRTEAFF. The CDR3 bases are TGTGCCAGCAGCATCTACCGGGACAGGAGGACTGAAGCTTTCTTT.